What follows are 26 T cell receptor beta chains derived from one specimen sequenced in a study of cytomegalovirus exposure and HLA in healthy donors. The PCR made use of 60 Vbeta and 13 Jbeta primers. Libraries were prepared by immunoSEQ multiplex PCR; TCRdb keeps only in-frame clonotypes and omits some of them. The sample contains about 180,000 clones, 80% to 90% of which appear only once. The sequenced material came from PBMCs. The receptors were gathered from a girl aged 2-10 years in good health and CMV-seropositive.

This clone has just one count. The V call is TRBV6-6, the J call TRBJ2-7; perhaps TRBD1 as D (5 bases). Germline CDR1 and CDR2: MNHNY and SVGAGI (reference sequence). This CDR3 has 15 residues. Trimming stripped 0 bases from V and 4 bases from J, with 13 bases between. The CDR3 DNA follows: TGTGCCAGCAGTTACTCTCCGCCTCAGGGTTACGAGCAGTACTTC. Encoded protein: CASSYSPPQGYEQYF.

The J gene is TRBJ2-1, the V gene TRBV12-5; 11 nucleotides agree with TRBD2. V shed 0 bases and J 1 base; nucleotides not matched to a gene: 8. Per germline, CDR1 LGHNT and CDR2 FRNRAP. The CDR3 contains 19 residues. The CDR3 protein is CASGLVAPGTSGSYNEQFF. The DNA of the CDR3 is TGTGCTAGTGGTTTGGTGGCCCCAGGGACTAGCGGATCCTACAATGAGCAGTTCTTC.

The chain combines TRBV9 with TRBJ2-1; a weak D match, TRBD2 (5 bases). The CDR3 extends over 16 amino acids. Germline CDR1 and CDR2: SGDLS and YYNGEE. The V gene lost 0 bases and the J gene lost 2 bases, with 12 bases spanning the gap. DNA of the CDR3: TGTGCCAGCAGCGTAGGAGCTAGCAAAACCTACAATGAGCAGTTCTTC. It yields the protein CASSVGASKTYNEQFF.

This chain links TRBV27 with TRBJ1-6; unclear D gene. The length of the CDR3 is 15 residues. Trimming left V 0 bases short and J 10 bases short, with 13 bases between. Germline V CDR1 and CDR2: MNHEY, SMNVEV (reference sequence). The chain's CDR3 is CASSLSLTSGSPLHF. As DNA, the CDR3 is TGTGCCAGCAGTTTATCCCTGACCTCGGGGTCACCCCTCCACTTT.

The V gene is TRBV2, the J gene TRBJ2-1; 10 nucleotides agree with TRBD2. V was pared by 4 bases and J by 6 bases, with 3 bases of the junction left unmatched. Germline V gene sequence: CDR1 SNHLY, CDR2 FYNNEI. The CDR3 totals 14 residues. CDR3 region: CASSVGLAVNEQFF. The CDR3 DNA is TGTGCCAGCAGTGTTGGACTAGCGGTCAATGAGCAGTTCTTC.

The rearrangement uses TRBV18 and TRBJ1-2, with 7 positions matching TRBD1. CDR1 is KGHSH and CDR2 is LQKENI in the germline V gene. The CDR3 contains 15 residues. V lost 0 bases, J lost 5 bases, and 6 bases stayed unmatched. The CDR3 DNA sequence: TGTGCCAGCTCACCACCGACAGGGATTATTTATGGCTACACCTTC. Its translation is CASSPPTGIIYGYTF.

The chain carries TRBV6-1 and TRBJ2-1, with D possibly matching TRBD2 (5 bases). The CDR3 totals 14 residues. CDR1 is MNHNS and CDR2 is SASEGT in the germline V gene. V was shortened by 2 bases and J by 10 bases, with 15 bases between the two germline ends. CDR3 sequence reads: CASSESGSGGEQFF. For the CDR3, the DNA is TGTGCCAGCAGTGAATCGGGGAGTGGTGGCGAGCAGTTCTTC.

V and J are TRBV29-1 and TRBJ1-1; 7 bases are a match to TRBD1. The CDR3 spans 15 residues. Germline V gene data show CDR1 as SQVTM and CDR2 as ANQGSEA. V shed 5 bases and J 2 bases; nucleotides not matched to a gene: 11. CDR3 protein: CSVRTGGVPNTEAFF. DNA of the CDR3: TGCAGCGTTAGGACAGGCGGAGTACCTAACACTGAAGCTTTCTTT.

This clone occurred once. The V gene is TRBV5-1, the J gene TRBJ1-6, with D unclear. The V gene's germline CDR1 is SGHRS and CDR2 YFSETQ. V was clipped by 6 bases and J by 3 bases, with 13 bases between them. This CDR3 spans 15 amino acids. In DNA form, the CDR3 reads TGCGCCAGCAAAACTACAATCAGCTATAATTCACCCCTCCACTTT. Translated: CASKTTISYNSPLHF.

The chain combines TRBV4-1 with TRBJ2-4, with TRBD2 matching 9 bases. This CDR3 is built from 18 residues. The germline gives CDR1 MGHRA, CDR2 YSYEKL. CDR3 DNA: TGCGCTTCGAGCGGACCAGGACTAGCGCAACTAGCCAAAAACATTCAGTACTTC. Translated: CASSGPGLAQLAKNIQYF.

V is TRBV21-1 and J is TRBJ2-7; the table's D call, TRBD1, has no DNA check behind it. TRBV21-1 is tagged as a pseudogene. CDR3 size: 13 residues. The CDR3 nucleotides are TGTGCCAGCAGCAAAGCTCCCAGCTACGAGCAGTACTTC. Translating gives CASSKAPSYEQYF.

The chain has TRBV25-1 and TRBJ2-3; 7 bases agree with TRBD2. V dropped 3 bases and J dropped 0; count of bases not matched to a gene: 3. Germline CDR1 is MGHDK and CDR2 is SYGVNS. This CDR3 region has 15 residues. The CDR3 DNA reads TGTGCCAGCAGTGACCTAGCGGTTAGCACAGATACGCAGTATTTT. It specifies CASSDLAVSTDTQYF.

V usage is TRBV4-1 and J usage is TRBJ2-3; weak D call: TRBD1 (6 bases). There are 14 residues in the CDR3. Trimming left V 1 base short and J 4 bases short, with 9 bases between. In germline, CDR1 is MGHRA, CDR2 YSYEKL. The DNA for the CDR3 is TGCGCCAGCAGCCAAGTAGGGGGTCCAGATACGCAGTATTTT. Amino acid sequence: CASSQVGGPDTQYF.

The chain uses TRBV6-5 and TRBJ2-3, with D perhaps TRBD2 (5 bases). V gave up 3 bases and J gave up 0 bases, with 13 bases separating them. This CDR3 region has 16 residues. Looked up from germline, CDR1 is MNHEY and CDR2 is SVGAGI. Written as DNA, the CDR3 is TGTGCCAGCAGTTATAGGAGCGGAACTAGCACAGATACGCAGTATTTT. Translating it yields CASSYRSGTSTDTQYF.

The chain employs TRBV7-2 and TRBJ1-1, with no clear D. The CDR3 length is 12 residues. V was trimmed by 8 bases and J by 3 bases, leaving 10 bases between them. The V gene's germline CDR1 is SGHTA and CDR2 FQGNSA. For the CDR3, the DNA is TGTGCCAGCGGCGCGGGTTACACTGAAGCTTTCTTT. Protein: CASGAGYTEAFF.

V usage is TRBV19 and J usage is TRBJ1-5, with D unresolved. The CDR3 contains 16 residues. The germline V gene has CDR1 LNHDA and CDR2 SQIVND (reference sequence). V was shortened by 3 bases and J by 0 bases, with 12 bases between the two germline ends. As DNA, the CDR3 is TGTGCCAGTAGTATCATCGGAGAAATTAGCAATCAGCCCCAGCATTTT. It is translated as CASSIIGEISNQPQHF.

This chain connects TRBV20-1 to TRBJ1-2, with D tentatively TRBD1 (6 bases). CDR3 length: 10 amino acids. Germline-derived CDR1 and CDR2 are DFQATT and SNEGSKA (reference sequence). V lost 6 bases, J lost 7 bases, and 9 bases lay in between. Here the CDR3 DNA reads TGCAGTGCCCAGACAGGTGGCTACACCTTC. Amino acids: CSAQTGGYTF.

Here the CDR3 reads CASSRPSGSDTQYF. The CDR3, as DNA: TGTGCCAGCAGCCGACCTAGCGGGTCAGATACGCAGTATTTT. The chain joins TRBV4-2 to TRBJ2-3; TRBD2 agrees at 8 bases. From germline, CDR1 is LGHNA and CDR2 YNFKEQ. Trimming cost V 4 bases and J 4 bases; bases outside gene matches: 4. The CDR3 has 14 residues.

J is TRBJ2-5 and V is TRBV5-1, with TRBD2 matching over 10 bases. The CDR3 loop spans 14 amino acids. The V and J ends lost 3 bases and 2 bases, in that order; junction bases with no gene match: 1. CDR1 SGHRS and CDR2 YFSETQ come from the germline V gene. CDR3 amino acids: CASSYSGGQETQYF. DNA for the CDR3: TGCGCCAGCAGCTATAGCGGGGGGCAAGAGACCCAGTACTTC.

The chain combines TRBV4-1 with TRBJ2-1, with 8 bases aligning to TRBD2. This CDR3 spans 19 amino acids. V trimming: 4 bases; J trimming: 4 bases; junction bases outside the gene matches: 18. Germline lookup yields CDR1 MGHRA and CDR2 YSYEKL. The CDR3 DNA is TGCGCCAGCAGCCCCCCTATTAGAGCGGGAGCGCTGATTTACAATGAGCAGTTCTTC. Protein: CASSPPIRAGALIYNEQFF.

V is TRBV11-1 and J is TRBJ1-4; the D is unclear. This CDR3 is 15 amino acids long. Germline V gives CDR1 SGHAT, CDR2 FQDESV (reference sequence). Trimming removed 4 bases at V and 12 bases at J, with 21 bases between. CDR3 protein: CASSSYRVGEDELFF. The CDR3 region has the DNA TGTGCCAGCAGCTCATACCGCGTAGGCGAGGATGAACTGTTTTTT.

The chain recombines TRBV5-4 with TRBJ2-7; TRBD2 matches at 11 bases. The junction had 4 bases not matched to a gene; V was cut back by 3 bases and J by 2 bases. The CDR3 consists of 15 residues. CDR1 and CDR2 (germline): SGHNT, YYREEE (reference sequence). Written as DNA, the CDR3 is TGTGCCAGCAGCTCCTTAGCGGGAGGGCCCTACGAGCAGTACTTC. This sequence encodes CASSSLAGGPYEQYF.

The chain carries TRBV11-3 and TRBJ2-5; tentative D call: TRBD2 (5 bases). The CDR3 covers 14 residues. The germline V gene encodes CDR1 SGHNT and CDR2 YENEEA. The germline V and J ends were trimmed by 5 bases and 5 bases, with 15 bases remaining between them. CDR3 sequence (DNA): TGTGCCAGCAGCCCCGGGAAACCCGCTGAGACCCAGTACTTC. Amino acid sequence: CASSPGKPAETQYF.

The chain carries TRBV27 and TRBJ2-4; 7 positions agree with TRBD1. The CDR3 is 13 amino acids. V was pared by 2 bases and J by 7 bases, with 2 bases of the junction left unmatched. Germline V gene sequence: CDR1 MNHEY, CDR2 SMNVEV (reference sequence). CDR3 region: CASSLTGVNIQYF. The DNA of the CDR3 is TGTGCCAGCAGTTTAACAGGGGTGAACATTCAGTACTTC.

The gene calls are TRBV28 and TRBJ2-1; perhaps TRBD2 as D (7 bases). CDR1 and CDR2 (germline): MDHEN, SYDVKM. The CDR3 runs 14 residues. Trimming took off 6 bases at V and 10 bases at J, with 19 bases between the two ends. The DNA of the CDR3 is TGTGCCAGCAGCCACTTTCTGAAGGGGGGGGAGCAGTTCTTC. Residues: CASSHFLKGGEQFF. Variable domain in full (rest from reference TRBV28 and TRBJ2-1): DVKVTQSSRYLVKRTGEKVFLECVQDMDHENMFWYRQDPGLGLRLIYFSYDVKMKEKGDIPEGYSVSREKKERFSLILESASTNQTSMYLCASSHFLKGGEQFFGPGTRLTVL.

The rearrangement joins TRBV4-2 to TRBJ2-7, with TRBD2 matching 10 bases. This CDR3 comprises 15 residues. J gave up 3 bases and V 5 bases, and 7 bases lay outside the gene matches. Germline-derived CDR1 and CDR2 are LGHNA and YNFKEQ. CDR3 loop: CASSSRTSGNYEQYF. Written as DNA, the CDR3 is TGTGCCAGCAGCTCTCGGACTAGCGGAAACTACGAGCAGTACTTC.